This T cell receptor beta chain derives from a study of early T cells in non-severe SARS-CoV-2 infection. At the level of the study: It was bulk RNA from unsorted whole blood that was sequenced, and the chains were unpaired.

Of note for this clonotype: Antigen unknown.

In the library, individual cDNA molecules carried attached unique molecular identifiers. A single record per CDR3 protein comes from TCRdb applying MiXCR to the 5' RACE reads. The sample records 75,000 to 80,000 distinct CDR3 sequences, about 14% being singletons. CDR1 is SGHRS and CDR2 is YFSETQ in the germline V gene. V shed 4 bases, J shed 0 bases, and the junction held 4 bases outside the gene matches. This CDR3 is 16 amino acids long. The study, taken as a whole, reports: Matches to VDJdb favored anti-spike CD8 responses and missed private and CD4 specificities.

The chain links TRBV5-1 to TRBJ2-3; TRBD2 matches at 11 bases. The source material was whole blood. The clonotype was recovered from an adult who was a healthcare worker with PCR-confirmed SARS-CoV-2 infection or an uninfected control (not recorded which). CDR3 protein: CASSLRLAGSTDTQYF. The CDR3 nucleotides are TGCGCCAGCAGCCTACGACTAGCGGGGAGCACAGATACGCAGTATTTT.